The rows below give T cell receptor beta chains drawn from one sample of a study of T-cell reconstitution after alpha-beta-depleted transplantation in children. TCRdb reanalysed the PCR reads using MiXCR and keeps one entry per CDR3 protein. The sample includes 600,000 or so distinct CDR3 sequences, about 21% of them seen just once. Sequenced material: PBMCs, mostly from graft donor cells, taken 360 days after TCRalphabeta/CD19-depleted stem cell transplant. The source is a boy younger than two who had a stem cell transplant for acute myeloid leukemia, so the T cells may come from the graft donor. The CDR3 runs from the conserved cysteine through the conserved F or W. Each record gives: D gene, J gene, CDR3 length, V gene, clone size, CDR3 protein, CDR3 DNA. The D gene is left open where the match is weak. Rows may omit the clone size; those that give it use once, few, many or a size class.

-,TRBJ2-3,16,TRBV4-2,many,CASSHGVGFSTDTQYF,TGTGCCAGCAGCCACGGAGTGGGGTTTAGCACAGATACGCAGTATTTT
-,TRBJ2-5,15,TRBV6-5,few,CASSYSNTGPETQYF,TGTGCCAGCAGTTACTCTAATACAGGGCCAGAGACCCAGTACTTC
TRBD1,TRBJ2-7,15,TRBV7-2,-,CASSLYRGTVYEQYF,TGTGCCAGCAGCTTGTACCGAGGGACAGTCTACGAGCAGTACTTC
-,TRBJ1-6,15,TRBV20-1,-,CSARSIRAPNSPLHF,TGCAGTGCTAGGAGCATCAGGGCCCCTAATTCACCCCTCCACTTT
-,TRBJ2-7,15,TRBV12-3/TRBV12-4,many,CASSLARSGGYEQYF,TGTGCCAGCAGTTTAGCGAGAAGTGGGGGCTACGAGCAGTACTTC
-,TRBJ1-1,13,TRBV5-1,-,CASTRGGVTEAFF,TGCGCCAGCACCCGGGGGGGAGTAACTGAAGCTTTCTTT
-,TRBJ2-1,17,TRBV12-3/TRBV12-4,-,CASSSIPFRGLYNEQFF,TGTGCCAGCAGTTCTATACCCTTTAGAGGCCTATACAATGAGCAGTTCTTC
TRBD1,TRBJ1-1,13,TRBV6-6,-,CASSSWTGAEAFF,TGTGCCAGCAGTTCCTGGACAGGGGCTGAAGCTTTCTTT
-,TRBJ1-1,11,TRBV29-1,many,CSVGRNTEAFF,TGCAGCGTAGGACGGAACACTGAAGCTTTCTTT
-,TRBJ2-1,16,TRBV6-2/TRBV6-3,-,CASSFEGAGWIDEQFF,TGTGCCAGCAGTTTTGAGGGCGCGGGATGGATCGATGAGCAGTTCTTC
-,TRBJ2-3,17,TRBV4-3,-,CASSQWRGATGADTQYF,TGCGCCAGCAGCCAATGGAGGGGCGCAACGGGCGCAGATACGCAGTATTTT
-,TRBJ2-1,13,TRBV6-2/TRBV6-3,many,CASSFSGYNEQFF,TGTGCCAGCAGTTTTTCCGGATACAATGAGCAGTTCTTC
-,TRBJ2-2,14,TRBV6-5,-,CASSYSDSSGELFF,TGTGCCAGCAGTTACTCGGACAGCTCCGGGGAGCTGTTTTTT
TRBD1,TRBJ1-2,13,TRBV20-1,once,CSARQGGGYGYTF,TGCAGTGCCAGACAGGGGGGCGGCTATGGCTACACCTTC
TRBD1,TRBJ1-6,18,TRBV6-5,many,CASSYSGTASSYNSPLHF,TGTGCCAGCAGTTACTCAGGGACAGCGAGCTCCTATAATTCACCCCTCCACTTT
-,TRBJ2-7,14,TRBV2,-,CASSQVAITYEQYF,TGTGCCAGCAGTCAGGTAGCGATAACCTACGAGCAGTACTTC
-,TRBJ2-2,11,TRBV20-1,few,CSATVTGELFF,TGCAGTGCTACCGTCACCGGGGAGCTGTTTTTT
-,TRBJ1-4,16,TRBV7-8,-,CASSSSVVRRGEKLFF,TGTGCCAGCAGCTCATCGGTGGTCCGAAGGGGGGAAAAACTGTTTTTT
-,TRBJ2-5,13,TRBV19,many,CASSWAGRETQYF,TGTGCCAGTAGTTGGGCAGGAAGGGAGACCCAGTACTTC
-,TRBJ2-3,16,TRBV11-2,-,CASSLGGGGLADTQYF,TGTGCCAGCAGCTTGGGAGGGGGCGGATTGGCAGATACGCAGTATTTT
TRBD1,TRBJ2-1,16,TRBV5-1,many,CASSFEEGQGYNEQFF,TGCGCCAGCAGCTTTGAGGAGGGACAGGGCTACAATGAGCAGTTCTTC
-,TRBJ1-2,14,TRBV5-5,many,CASSLGLGYYGYTF,TGTGCCAGCAGCCTTGGGCTGGGTTACTATGGCTACACCTTC
-,TRBJ1-2,12,TRBV6-1,few,CASSEGSYGYTF,TGTGCCAGCAGTGAGGGCAGCTATGGCTACACCTTC
TRBD1,TRBJ2-1,16,TRBV12-3/TRBV12-4,-,CASSFNRGSVDNEQFF,TGTGCCAGCAGTTTCAACAGGGGATCGGTCGACAATGAGCAGTTCTTC
-,TRBJ2-1,16,TRBV28,-,CASSPAGTGNYNEQFF,TGTGCCAGCAGCCCGGCGGGTACAGGGAATTATAATGAGCAGTTCTTC
-,TRBJ2-5,15,TRBV29-1,many,CSVDGPAQEAETQYF,TGCAGCGTTGATGGGCCCGCTCAAGAGGCGGAGACCCAGTACTTC
TRBD1,TRBJ2-1,16,TRBV4-3,once,CASSQDRYDRGGEQFF,TGCGCCAGCAGCCAAGATCGTTATGACAGGGGAGGTGAGCAGTTCTTC
-,TRBJ2-1,15,TRBV7-2,-,CASSFTRGNGNEQFF,TGTGCCAGCAGCTTTACTCGAGGCAACGGGAATGAGCAGTTCTTC
TRBD2,TRBJ2-2,17,TRBV7-6,few,CASSFASGVANTGELFF,TGTGCCAGCAGCTTCGCGAGCGGGGTCGCGAACACCGGGGAGCTGTTTTTT
-,TRBJ1-3,14,TRBV6-1,many,CASSVQASGNTIYF,TGTGCCAGCAGTGTACAGGCGAGTGGAAACACCATATATTTT
TRBD2,TRBJ2-5,16,TRBV7-3,-,CASSWGLLAGKETQYF,TGTGCCAGCAGCTGGGGGCTGCTAGCGGGGAAAGAGACCCAGTACTTC
-,TRBJ2-7,12,TRBV24-1,once,CATSDADATQYF,TGTGCCACCAGTGATGCGGACGCCACTCAGTACTTC
-,TRBJ2-3,15,TRBV6-5,many,CASSYSRGPGDTQYF,TGTGCCAGCAGTTACTCGCGGGGGCCGGGAGATACGCAGTATTTT
-,TRBJ1-6,16,TRBV10-2,many,CASSESTWGVDSPLHF,TGCGCCAGCAGTGAGTCGACGTGGGGTGTCGATTCACCCCTCCACTTT
TRBD2,TRBJ2-1,15,TRBV5-1,few,CASSRSGEALNEQFF,TGCGCCAGCAGCCGTAGCGGGGAGGCCTTAAATGAGCAGTTCTTC
TRBD2,TRBJ2-3,15,TRBV20-1,many,CSARDNSGGGDTQYF,TGCAGTGCTAGAGACAATAGCGGGGGTGGAGATACGCAGTATTTT
-,TRBJ2-1,14,TRBV2,-,CATGDRPSYNEQFF,TGTGCCACCGGGGACCGACCCTCCTACAATGAGCAGTTCTTC